The entry that follows covers one T cell receptor beta chain sequence. This record comes from a study of T cells after somatic rescue of genetic block. This CDR3 has 15 residues. CDR1 and CDR2 (germline): LNHDA, SQIVND (reference sequence). The J segment lost 2 bases and the V segment lost 9 bases, leaving 12 bases of the junction unmatched. Measured with immunoSEQ multiplex PCR; TCRdb has only the in-frame clones, and not every one. Of about 13,000 clones listed, roughly two thirds are singletons. The source material was peripheral blood mononuclear cells (PBMCs). The origin of this receptor is a boy younger than 18. This chain uses TRBV19 with TRBJ2-5; 7 nucleotides match TRBD2. The CDR3 loop is CASTSGLGGQETQYF. For the CDR3, the DNA is TGTGCCAGCACTAGTGGACTAGGTGGGCAAGAGACCCAGTACTTC.